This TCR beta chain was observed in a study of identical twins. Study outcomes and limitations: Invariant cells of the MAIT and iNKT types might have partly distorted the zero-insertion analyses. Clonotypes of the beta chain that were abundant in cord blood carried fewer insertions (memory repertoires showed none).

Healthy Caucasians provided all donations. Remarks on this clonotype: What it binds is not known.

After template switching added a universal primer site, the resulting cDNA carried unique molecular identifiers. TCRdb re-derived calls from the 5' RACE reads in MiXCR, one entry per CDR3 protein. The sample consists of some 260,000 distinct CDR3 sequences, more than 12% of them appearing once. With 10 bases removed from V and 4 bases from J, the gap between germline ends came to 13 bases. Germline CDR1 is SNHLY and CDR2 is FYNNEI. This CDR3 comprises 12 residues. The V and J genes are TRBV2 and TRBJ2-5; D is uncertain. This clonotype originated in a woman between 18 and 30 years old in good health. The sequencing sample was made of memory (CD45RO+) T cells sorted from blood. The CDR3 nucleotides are TGTGCCATGGCCGGCAGTGGAGAGACCCAGTACTTC. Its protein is CAMAGSGETQYF. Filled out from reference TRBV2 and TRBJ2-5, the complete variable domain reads EPEVTQTPSHQVTQMGQEVILRCVPISNHLYFYWYRQILGQKVEFLVSFYNNEISEKSEIFDDQFSVERPDGSNFTLKIRSTKLEDSAMYFCAMAGSGETQYFGPGTRLLVL.